Shown below are 18 T cell receptor beta chains from a single sample sequenced in a study of T cells in Graves' hyperthyroidism and ophthalmopathy (dated by TCRdb to about 2019). The protocol used for the library was multiplex PCR. Sequenced using an Illumina HiSeq 2000. The TCR beta CDR3 regions were amplified from RNA transcripts. The first round of RT-PCR for the TCR CDR3 was performed with the HTBI primer set and the Qiagen OneStep RT-PCR kit. TCRdb reworked the public reads: Q25 trimming with fastp, MiXCR clone assembly, productive beta chains retained. CDR3 protein duplicates are merged, each entry listing the most common genes and DNA. The sample data list 600,000 to 650,000 distinct CDR3 sequences, and under 25% of these were observed just once. About 34% of the sample lies in the top ten. The sequencing sample was made of blood. Source of these receptors: a man younger than 40 with Graves' ophthalmopathy.

The sample holds a few counts of this clonotype. The rearrangement uses TRBV4-1 and TRBJ2-6; D is uncertain. Trimming pared 0 bases from V and 4 bases from J, leaving 13 bases between. Germline lookup yields CDR1 MGHRA and CDR2 YSYEKL. The length of the CDR3 is 17 residues. CDR3 sequence (DNA): TGCGCCAGCAGCCAAGAATCCGCAGTTACGGGGGCCAACGTCCTGACTTTC. Translation gives CASSQESAVTGANVLTF.

A few counts support this clonotype. The chain is built from TRBV7-2 and TRBJ2-5; no definite D call. This CDR3 has 13 residues. Trimming stripped 2 bases from V and 1 base from J, with 5 bases between. The germline V gene has CDR1 SGHTA and CDR2 FQGNSA. CDR3: CASSLFGQETQYF. The CDR3 bases are TGTGCCAGCAGCTTATTCGGCCAAGAGACCCAGTACTTC.

This clonotype has only a few counts. The chain employs TRBV28 and TRBJ2-2, with TRBD2 identical over 10 bases. This CDR3 spans 19 amino acids. V shed 4 bases and J 4 bases; nucleotides not matched to a gene: 15. Germline V lookup: CDR1 MDHEN, CDR2 SYDVKM. The DNA for the CDR3 is TGTGCCAGCAGTTCACCGACTAGCGGGCCGTGGAGGGGCACCGGGGAGCTGTTTTTT. As protein: CASSSPTSGPWRGTGELFF. The full variable domain, rest sourced from reference TRBV28 and TRBJ2-2, is DVKVTQSSRYLVKRTGEKVFLECVQDMDHENMFWYRQDPGLGLRLIYFSYDVKMKEKGDIPEGYSVSREKKERFSLILESASTNQTSMYLCASSSPTSGPWRGTGELFFGEGSRLTVL.

The rearrangement joins TRBV5-6 to TRBJ2-5; 9 bases match TRBD2. Looked up from germline, CDR1 is SGHDT and CDR2 is YYEEEE. The CDR3 spans 15 residues. V shed 3 bases and J 8 bases; nucleotides not matched to a gene: 11. CDR3: CASSSKGTSFVTQYF. CDR3 nucleotides: TGTGCCAGCAGCTCAAAAGGGACTAGCTTCGTCACCCAGTACTTC.

This clonotype was counted a few times. This rearrangement joins TRBV15 to TRBJ2-3, with a possible D match to TRBD1 (6 bases). Trimming pared 0 bases from V and 3 bases from J, leaving 13 bases between. CDR3 length equals 16 residues. The germline V gene has CDR1 LNHNV and CDR2 YYDKDF (reference sequence). CDR3 nucleotide sequence: TGTGCCACCAGCAGAGATCCAGCAGGGGTAACAGATACGCAGTATTTT. Translating gives CATSRDPAGVTDTQYF.

This chain links TRBV10-3 with TRBJ2-3, with D possibly being TRBD2 (5 bases). CDR1 ENHRY and CDR2 SYGVKD come from the germline V gene. The CDR3 loop spans 15 amino acids. Between the trimmed V and J ends, which lost 9 bases and 0 bases, there was a span of 16 bases. CDR3 region: CAIGEAERSTDTQYF. CDR3 DNA: TGTGCCATAGGTGAAGCGGAACGTAGCACAGATACGCAGTATTTT.

This clonotype was counted only a few times. This rearrangement joins TRBV28 to TRBJ1-2; D unresolved. CDR1 is MDHEN, CDR2 SYDVKM, per germline. The CDR3 is 11 amino acids. V dropped 4 bases and J dropped 8 bases, with 8 bases sitting between them. As DNA, the CDR3 is TGTGCCAGCAGTTCCGTCTCGGGCTACACCTTC. Translated, it gives CASSSVSGYTF.

The chain links TRBV20-1 to TRBJ2-1, with TRBD2 matching 11 bases. This CDR3 is built from 15 residues. Germline trimming cut 4 bases from V and 0 bases from J; bases unmatched to any gene: 2. Germline CDR1 reads DFQATT; CDR2 reads SNEGSKA (reference sequence). The CDR3 nucleotides read TGCAGTGCTACGGGACTAGCGGACTCCTACAATGAGCAGTTCTTC. This encodes CSATGLADSYNEQFF.

The chain has TRBV4-1 and TRBJ1-6; the D is unclear. The CDR3 spans 17 residues. The germline gives CDR1 MGHRA, CDR2 YSYEKL. Trimming removed 1 base from V and 9 bases from J, with 19 bases in between. The CDR3 nucleotides read TGCGCCAGCAGCCAAGCTCCATCGTACGGGGATAGTTCACCCCTCCACTTT. Translated: CASSQAPSYGDSSPLHF.

This chain connects TRBV9 to TRBJ2-5; 7 bases map to TRBD2. The trim removed 0 bases at V and 4 bases at J, leaving 6 bases unmatched. The CDR3 totals 15 residues. The germline CDR1 and CDR2 sequences are SGDLS and YYNGEE. Here the CDR3 reads CASSVDPLAGETQYF. The CDR3 DNA sequence: TGTGCCAGCAGCGTAGATCCCTTAGCGGGAGAGACCCAGTACTTC.

There are many counts of this clonotype. J is TRBJ2-4 and V is TRBV28; 9 bases map to TRBD2. The germline gives CDR1 MDHEN, CDR2 SYDVKM. The CDR3 length is 17 residues. The V and J ends lost 6 bases and 1 base, in that order; junction bases with no gene match: 10. CDR3 DNA: TGTGCCAGCAGGCCGAGGGTAGCGGGAGTCGCCAAAAACATTCAGTACTTC. As protein: CASRPRVAGVAKNIQYF.

In nucleotides, the CDR3 is TGCGCCAGCAGCTTGGACGTATCGGGAAGGGGTGAGCAGTTCTTC. This encodes CASSLDVSGRGEQFF. The rearrangement joins TRBV5-1 to TRBJ2-1; TRBD1 or TRBD2 may be the D gene (5 bases each). With 0 bases removed from V and 9 bases from J, the gap between germline ends came to 16 bases. This CDR3 spans 15 amino acids. CDR1 and CDR2 (germline): SGHRS, YFSETQ. Based on the CDR3 plus reference TRBV5-1 and TRBJ2-1, the full variable domain is KAGVTQTPRYLIKTRGQQVTLSCSPISGHRSVSWYQQTPGQGLQFLFEYFSETQRNKGNFPGRFSGRQFSNSRSEMNVSTLELGDSALYLCASSLDVSGRGEQFFGPGTRLTVL.

This clonotype was picked up a small number of times. The rearrangement links TRBV6-1 to TRBJ2-2, with 7 bases lining up with TRBD2. CDR3 size: 17 residues. The V segment lost 7 bases and the J segment 3 bases; nucleotides outside the gene matches: 14. Germline V gene lookup returns CDR1 MNHNS and CDR2 SASEGT. The CDR3: CASMGYLGRRDTGELFF. The CDR3 region has the DNA TGTGCCAGCATGGGCTACCTCGGGAGGAGGGACACCGGGGAGCTGTTTTTT.

The rearrangement uses TRBV7-9 and TRBJ2-5; unclear D gene. Germline V lookup: CDR1 SEHNR, CDR2 FQNEAQ (reference sequence). The CDR3 is made up of 14 amino acids. V was pared by 2 bases and J by 2 bases, with 9 bases between. The CDR3, as DNA: TGTGCCAGCAGCTTAACTTTCTTGCAAGAGACCCAGTACTTC. Translation: CASSLTFLQETQYF.

The table lists this clonotype with a few counts. This chain links TRBV7-9 with TRBJ2-4, with D tentatively TRBD1 (5 bases). V lost 1 base to trimming and J lost 5 bases, with 12 bases between them. Germline values: CDR1 SEHNR, CDR2 FQNEAQ (reference sequence). The CDR3 contains 15 residues. CDR3 nucleotides: TGTGCCAGCAGCTTAGTATTCGGCAGGGAAAACATTCAGTACTTC. Translating it yields CASSLVFGRENIQYF.

In regard to this clonotype: Without the conserved terminal phenylalanine or tryptophan, this CDR3 likely stems from a read error. The chain uses TRBV9 and TRBJ2-5; 11 bases align to TRBD2. Germline V gene lookup returns CDR1 SGDLS and CDR2 YYNGEE. The junction had 1 base not matched to a gene; V was cut back by 3 bases and J by 0 bases. The CDR3 totals 15 residues. The CDR3 coding sequence is TGTGCCAGCAGCGAGGGACTAGCGGACCAAGAGACCCAGTACTCC. It translates to CASSEGLADQETQYS.

This clonotype was counted ten times or more. The chain uses TRBV2 and TRBJ2-7; D gene ambiguous. The CDR3 sequence is 12 residues long. The V gene lost 8 bases and the J gene lost 6 bases, with 14 bases spanning the gap. Looked up from germline, CDR1 is SNHLY and CDR2 is FYNNEI. CDR3 sequence: CASSQRPVEQYF. Here the CDR3 DNA reads TGTGCCAGCTCCCAGAGGCCCGTCGAGCAGTACTTC.

This clonotype showed up many times. The chain employs TRBV27 and TRBJ2-1; perhaps D is TRBD1 or TRBD2 (5 bases each). The germline V and J ends were trimmed by 5 bases and 4 bases, with 18 bases remaining between them. The CDR3 is 16 amino acids. CDR1 and CDR2 from the germline V gene are MNHEY and SMNVEV (reference sequence). CDR3 in DNA: TGTGCCAGCAGTCCGATCGGGGCAGCTTTATACAATGAGCAGTTCTTC. Protein product: CASSPIGAALYNEQFF.